Here is one T cell receptor beta chain with its context. The data stem from a study of cytomegalovirus exposure and HLA in healthy donors. Germline-derived CDR1 and CDR2 are MNHEY and SVGAGI. The CDR3 sequence is 14 residues long. V shed 0 bases and J shed 3 bases, with 9 bases lying between them. PCR involved 60 Vbeta and 13 Jbeta primers. TCRdb keeps only in-frame clones here, not all; method: immunoSEQ multiplex PCR. The repertoire holds 150,000 to 200,000 clones, with roughly 85% as singletons. The specimen sequenced was PBMCs. The origin of this receptor is a male donor in good health and CMV-seropositive. The chain combines TRBV6-5 with TRBJ2-7, with D possibly TRBD1 on 6 matching bases. In DNA, the CDR3 is TGTGCCAGCAGTTACTCGAAAGGGGGCTACGAGCAGTACTTC. It encodes CASSYSKGGYEQYF.